The T cell receptor beta chain described here comes from a study of T cell responses to AZD1222 COVID-19 vaccine (dated by TCRdb to about 2021). For the wider study: TCR sequencing was performed for 233 trial participants, of whom 207 were given two doses of AZD1222 and around 25 were given two doses of MenACWY control vaccine. Trial participants were enrolled into age subgroups of 18-55, 56-69 and 70-plus years, which contained roughly 140, 27 and 60 TCR-sequenced participants, respectively.

The CDR3 regions of human TCRbeta chains were analyzed by immunosequencing. The study's own analysis went as follows. TCRs in the repertoires were compared against a reference library of SARS-CoV-2-specific TCRs that had been generated with the MIRA antigen-specificity platform. Breadth meant the fraction of unique TCRs that were SARS-CoV-2-associated, whereas depth meant the fraction of total T cells that were SARS-CoV-2-associated. Each spike-specific TCR was assigned to its reactive spike region and to a CD4 or CD8 class using the MIRA data. Log10-transformed breadth and depth values were compared by one-way ANOVA with Sidak's multiple comparisons tests. Here the immuneACCESS table is served through TCRdb, limited to in-frame sequences with V and J called. Missing clones are a known gap in these copies; in checked studies unresolved V genes cover under half, and the rest lacks a known reason. V and J calls and clone size are given by that table; D and trimming were obtained from the DNA. This sample is represented by 120,000 to 150,000 clones; around nine tenths of them were singletons. The ten most abundant clones make up approximately 3% of the sample.

The sample's time point label, decoded: baseline before first vaccination. The treatment or condition label, read with the paper, signifies: meningococcal conjugate vaccine given as trial control. Vaccinee samples came from UK trials COV001 and COV002, including a single-blind randomized controlled phase 2/3 trial of AZD1222 (ChAdOx1 nCoV-19) in healthy adults. Trial participant PBMC samples were collected at day 0 and day 28 after the second dose for TCRbeta chain sequencing. Germline trimming: 4 bases from V, 5 bases from J; junction bases outside gene matches: 10. Via the germline V gene, CDR1 is SGHRS and CDR2 YFSETQ. The CDR3 measures 15 amino acids from cysteine to phenylalanine. Only CDR3 DNA is held: 45 bases, read in frame from base 1. A word on this clone: This receptor's antigen is unknown. There are no base qualities to consult, and no much larger clone falls within one base.

The study at large found these results: Participants were mostly white British and included more females than males, and it was suggested by the authors that clonal diversity may have been underestimated. Epitopes outside the regions mutated in the B.1.351 and B.1.1.7 variants were reportedly recognized by nearly half of the unique spike-specific TCRs. Conclusions about previously exposed vaccinees are limited because only a handful of AZD1222 recipients were SARS-CoV-2 seropositive at baseline. Because no samples from the day 14 peak response were available, repertoires could be characterized only after the peak T cell response. In the small 56-69-year group, the increase in depth fell short of significance, most likely because of low power. The whole spike protein was spanned by vaccine-associated CD4 TCRs, and dominant responses were seen in regions 160-218 and 743-854. A significant rise in spike-specific TCR breadth and depth was observed after two AZD1222 doses relative to day 0 and relative to MenACWY recipients.

Source: peripheral blood, taken on day 0 of MenACWY control vaccination. The chain links TRBV5-1 with TRBJ2-5; 8 central bases correspond to TRBD2. The TCR originated in an adult in good health. The CDR3 here reads CASSEGLAVRETQYF. The DNA sequence reads TGCGCCAGCAGCGAAGGACTAGCTGTACGTGAGACCCAGTACTTC.